A selection of T cell receptor beta chains follows, all from one sample in a study of T cells in Graves' hyperthyroidism and ophthalmopathy. TCRdb redid the calling of the multiplex PCR reads with MiXCR, one entry per CDR3 protein. This table has 500,000 or so distinct CDR3 sequences, roughly 15% appearing once. Sequenced sample: blood. These receptors came from a woman between 18 and 29 years old with Graves' ophthalmopathy. Each CDR3 is given with its conserved first and last residue. The D gene is left open where the match is weak. Rows give clone size only sometimes, using once, few, many, or a class for an expanded clone.

V: TRBV5-1
size: many
J: TRBJ1-2
D: NA
length: 13
DNA: TGCGCCAGCAGCTTAACAGGGTACTCTGGCTACACCTTC
CDR3: CASSLTGYSGYTF

V: TRBV7-3
size: NA
J: TRBJ1-1
D: NA
length: 15
DNA: TGTGCCAGCAGCTTACAAGGGACCGCGAGAACTGAAGCTTTCTTT
CDR3: CASSLQGTARTEAFF

V: TRBV7-6
size: few
J: TRBJ2-2
D: NA
length: 13
DNA: TGTGCCAGCAGCCCACGACAGGCCGGGGAGCTGTTTTTT
CDR3: CASSPRQAGELFF

V: TRBV4-1
size: few
J: TRBJ2-5
D: TRBD2
length: 16
DNA: TGCGCCAGCGGACTAGCGGGGGGCCTTCGGGAAGAGACCCAGTACTTC
CDR3: CASGLAGGLREETQYF

V: TRBV9
size: NA
J: TRBJ2-5
D: NA
length: 16
DNA: TGTGCCAGCAGCGTACTTCTCGGAGGACCCACAGAGACCCAGTACTTC
CDR3: CASSVLLGGPTETQYF

V: TRBV6-1
size: few
J: TRBJ2-1
D: NA
length: 16
DNA: TGTGCCAGCAGTGAACCCTGGGACATTTCTAACAATGAGCAGTTCTTC
CDR3: CASSEPWDISNNEQFF

V: TRBV25-1
size: many
J: TRBJ1-1
D: TRBD1
length: 17
DNA: TGTGCCAGCAGTGAGTCGACAGGGGGGTTAATGAACACTGAAGCTTTCTTT
CDR3: CASSESTGGLMNTEAFF

V: TRBV20-1
size: few
J: TRBJ2-7
D: TRBD1
length: 15
DNA: TGCAGTGCTGGAGACTTAGGACAGGGAATCGGCGAGCAGTACTTC
CDR3: CSAGDLGQGIGEQYF

V: TRBV7-9
size: few
J: TRBJ1-1
D: NA
length: 11
DNA: TGTGCCAGCTGCCATAAAGATGAAGCTTTCTTT
CDR3: CASCHKDEAFF

V: TRBV6-2/TRBV6-3
size: NA
J: TRBJ1-6
D: TRBD1
length: 13
DNA: TGTGCCAGCAGCGGGCAGGGGGCTTCACCCCTCCACTTT
CDR3: CASSGQGASPLHF

V: TRBV6-2/TRBV6-3
size: few
J: TRBJ2-5
D: TRBD2
length: 15
DNA: TGTGCCAGCATTTTACAGCTAGCGGGAGCTGAGACCCAGTACTTC
CDR3: CASILQLAGAETQYF

V: TRBV6-2/TRBV6-3
size: NA
J: TRBJ1-5
D: NA
length: 15
DNA: TGTGCCAGCAGTTACTCGAACGGGGGAAATCAGCCCCAGCATTTT
CDR3: CASSYSNGGNQPQHF

V: TRBV11-1
size: NA
J: TRBJ2-1
D: TRBD2
length: 15
DNA: TGTGCCAGCAGCGGGCGGGAGGGCTCCTACAATGAGCAGTTCTTC
CDR3: CASSGREGSYNEQFF

V: TRBV5-1
size: many
J: TRBJ2-2
D: NA
length: 17
DNA: TGCGCCAGCAGCTTGTGGGTTACAGTTTCGAACACCGGGGAGCTGTTTTTT
CDR3: CASSLWVTVSNTGELFF

V: TRBV3-1
size: NA
J: TRBJ1-4
D: NA
length: 12
DNA: TGTGCCAGCAGTCACAGGGACGAAAAACTGTTTTTT
CDR3: CASSHRDEKLFF

V: TRBV30
size: many
J: TRBJ2-2
D: TRBD2
length: 15
DNA: TGTGCCTGGAGTGTACTAGCGGGAGTCGCCGGGGAGCTGTTTTTT
CDR3: CAWSVLAGVAGELFF

V: TRBV11-2
size: few
J: TRBJ2-7
D: NA
length: 15
DNA: TGTGCCAGCAGCTTATCGGAGCGTGGGGCCTACGAGCAGTACTTC
CDR3: CASSLSERGAYEQYF

V: TRBV28
size: many
J: TRBJ1-1
D: NA
length: 13
DNA: TGTGCCAGCAGTATCCAGGGGTGGACTGAAGCTTTCTTT
CDR3: CASSIQGWTEAFF

V: TRBV13
size: many
J: TRBJ2-5
D: TRBD2
length: 14
DNA: TGTGCCAGCTCGGGGGGGTTCACCCAAGAGACCCAGTACTTC
CDR3: CASSGGFTQETQYF

V: TRBV30
size: NA
J: TRBJ2-2
D: NA
length: 17
DNA: TGTGCCTGGAGTGATTTTGGACTTAGCGAGCACACCGGGGAGCTGTTTTTT
CDR3: CAWSDFGLSEHTGELFF

V: TRBV27
size: few
J: TRBJ1-2
D: TRBD1
length: 15
DNA: TGTGCCAGCAGTTCAGGGACAGGGTTCGGCTATGGCTACACCTTC
CDR3: CASSSGTGFGYGYTF

V: TRBV11-2
size: many
J: TRBJ1-1
D: NA
length: 17
DNA: TGTGCCAGCAGCTTAGCTACAACGGGAGCCGGGAACACTGAAGCTTTCTTT
CDR3: CASSLATTGAGNTEAFF

V: TRBV28
size: many
J: TRBJ2-7
D: TRBD2
length: 14
DNA: TGTGCCAGCAGGAAGACTAGCGGAGCGTACGAGCAGTACTTC
CDR3: CASRKTSGAYEQYF

V: TRBV30
size: many
J: TRBJ1-2
D: TRBD1
length: 14
DNA: TGTGCCTGGAGCCAACCGGGACAGCCATATGGCTACACCTTC
CDR3: CAWSQPGQPYGYTF

V: TRBV19
size: few
J: TRBJ1-1
D: NA
length: 14
DNA: TGTGCCAGTAGTGCCAACTGGATGCGGGGTGAAGCTTTCTTT
CDR3: CASSANWMRGEAFF

V: TRBV20-1
size: NA
J: TRBJ2-7
D: NA
length: 15
DNA: TGCAGTGCTAGACCACCCCCCCGGGGCCCCTACGAGCAGTACTTC
CDR3: CSARPPPRGPYEQYF

V: TRBV29-1
size: NA
J: TRBJ1-2
D: NA
length: 13
DNA: TGCAGCGTTGGGGACGGAACTAACTATGGCTACACCTTC
CDR3: CSVGDGTNYGYTF

V: TRBV6-1
size: few
J: TRBJ1-1
D: NA
length: 16
DNA: TGTGCCAGCAGTGCCGTCTTGATCGTTCGGCGCGCTGAAGCTTTCTTT
CDR3: CASSAVLIVRRAEAFF

V: TRBV19
size: few
J: TRBJ1-1
D: NA
length: 12
DNA: TGTGCCAGTAGTGCCATTCCCACTGAAGCTTTCTTT
CDR3: CASSAIPTEAFF

V: TRBV5-1
size: many
J: TRBJ2-7
D: TRBD2
length: 15
DNA: TGCGCCAGCAGCCCATTAGCGGGAGGCCCCAGGGAGCAGTACTTC
CDR3: CASSPLAGGPREQYF

V: TRBV2
size: many
J: TRBJ2-7
D: NA
length: 15
DNA: TGTGCCAGCAGGCGCCGGGACATAATGGTTTACGAGCAGTACTTC
CDR3: CASRRRDIMVYEQYF

V: TRBV30
size: NA
J: TRBJ2-5
D: NA
length: 15
DNA: TGTGCCTGGAGTTCCGGGTGGCTAGCCGAAGAGACCCAGTACTTC
CDR3: CAWSSGWLAEETQYF

V: TRBV5-1
size: few
J: TRBJ1-6
D: TRBD1
length: 16
DNA: TGCGCCAGCAGCCCCGCCGACAGGGGTGTAGGATCACCCCTCCACTTT
CDR3: CASSPADRGVGSPLHF

V: TRBV19
size: NA
J: TRBJ1-5
D: NA
length: 14
DNA: TGTGCCAGTACCCCAAGGCAGTCGGGTCAGCCCCAGCATTTT
CDR3: CASTPRQSGQPQHF

V: TRBV20-1
size: many
J: TRBJ2-7
D: TRBD1
length: 12
DNA: TGCAGTGCCGACAGGGAAGCCTACGAGCAGTACTTC
CDR3: CSADREAYEQYF

V: TRBV30
size: many
J: TRBJ1-1
D: NA
length: 13
DNA: TGTGCCTGGAGTGAGACGTCCAACACTGAAGCTTTCTTT
CDR3: CAWSETSNTEAFF

V: TRBV28
size: many
J: TRBJ2-5
D: TRBD2
length: 16
DNA: TGTGCCAGCAGTCCCCGGGGTAGCGGGCCCCAAGAGACCCAGTACTTC
CDR3: CASSPRGSGPQETQYF

V: TRBV29-1
size: few
J: TRBJ2-7
D: TRBD2
length: 11
DNA: TGCAGCTTCGGGGGGGGGGGCGAGCAGTACTTC
CDR3: CSFGGGGEQYF

V: TRBV6-5
size: NA
J: TRBJ1-5
D: NA
length: 13
DNA: TGTGCCAGCAGTTACTCGACGAATCAGCCCCAGCATTTT
CDR3: CASSYSTNQPQHF

V: TRBV29-1
size: many
J: TRBJ1-2
D: TRBD1
length: 15
DNA: TGCAGCGTTCAGTTCCTGGACAGGGGGCTAAAGGGCTACACCTTC
CDR3: CSVQFLDRGLKGYTF

V: TRBV20-1
size: many
J: TRBJ2-5
D: NA
length: 14
DNA: TGCAGTGCTAGAGGGGTCGACCAACAAGAGACCCAGTACTTC
CDR3: CSARGVDQQETQYF